The clone carrying this TCR beta chain was seen a few times. This sample is part of a study of cytomegalovirus exposure and HLA in healthy donors. Germline lookup yields CDR1 MNHNY and CDR2 SVGAGI (reference sequence). V lost 6 bases, J lost 6 bases, and 9 bases stayed unmatched. CDR3 length: 15 residues. A multiplex PCR was run with 60 Vbeta primers and 13 Jbeta primers. The method was immunoSEQ multiplex PCR; TCRdb's version includes in-frame clones alone and lacks a portion of them. This sample has approximately 110,000 clones, with 76% found just once. The sequenced sample was PBMCs. The sequence derives from a man aged 35-49 years in good health and CMV-seropositive. The chain employs TRBV6-6 and TRBJ2-3; the match to TRBD2 covers 10 bases. The CDR3 region is CASRGWTSGSDTQYF. The CDR3 DNA sequence: TGTGCCAGCAGGGGGTGGACTAGCGGCTCGGATACGCAGTATTTT.